The 8 T cell receptor beta chains presented below share a single source sample, sequenced in a study of patients and donors after allogeneic stem cell transplantation. In TCRdb, the RT-PCR reads were re-called with MiXCR into one record per CDR3 protein. This table has roughly 960,000 distinct CDR3 sequences, roughly 18% appearing once. Sequenced input: blood, either unsorted or a sorted T cell fraction (not recorded which). The receptor source for this set is a human donor who was either an allogeneic HSCT recipient or a stem cell or donor lymphocyte infusion donor (not recorded which). It is not recorded whose cells these are; they may come from a transplant donor.

The chain has TRBV6-1 and TRBJ1-5; TRBD1 agrees at 10 bases. The CDR3 length is 15 residues. V lost 2 bases, J lost 5 bases, and 3 bases stayed unmatched. CDR1 is MNHNS and CDR2 is SASEGT in the germline V gene. CDR3 residues: CASSERGTGDQPQHF. The CDR3 nucleotides are TGTGCCAGCAGTGAACGGGGGACAGGGGATCAGCCCCAGCATTTT.

A word on this clonotype: This clone may be a read error of a much larger clone one base away. J is TRBJ2-6 and V is TRBV2; D is unresolved. V was trimmed by 7 bases and J by 5 bases, leaving 9 bases between them. The germline V gene encodes CDR1 SNHLY and CDR2 FYNNEI. The CDR3 is made up of 13 amino acids. For the CDR3, the DNA is TGTGCCAGCACCCCCCCTCGGGCCAACGTCCTGACTTTC. This codes for CASTPPRANVLTF. The full variable domain, with the rest looked up from reference TRBV2 and TRBJ2-6, is EPEVTQTPSHQVTQMGQEVILRCVPISNHLYFYWYRQILGQKVEFLVSFYNNEISEKSEIFDDQFSVERPDGSNFTLKIRSTKLEDSAMYFCASTPPRANVLTFGAGSRLTVL.

V and J are TRBV29-1 and TRBJ2-3; 8 bases agree with TRBD2. CDR3 length: 17 residues. The junction had 16 bases not matched to a gene; V was cut back by 7 bases and J by 1 base. In germline, CDR1 is SQVTM, CDR2 ANQGSEA. This CDR3 is CSAGRSIGRAGTDTQYF. CDR3 in DNA: TGCAGCGCAGGGAGATCAATCGGGAGGGCCGGCACAGATACGCAGTATTTT.

This clonotype occurred a few times. The chain couples TRBV30 to TRBJ1-1, with unresolved D. The CDR3 runs 10 residues. Germline-derived CDR1 and CDR2 are GTSNPN and SVGIG (reference sequence). V shed 4 bases and J shed 5 bases, with 5 bases lying between them. The CDR3 DNA reads as TGTGCCTGGATCTCTACTGAAGCTTTCTTT. It translates to CAWISTEAFF. The entire variable domain, with the rest obtained from reference TRBV30 and TRBJ1-1, is as follows: SQTIHQWPATLVQPVGSPLSLECTVEGTSNPNLYWYRQAAGRGLQLLFYSVGIGQISSEVPQNLSASRPQDRQFILSSKKLLLSDSGFYLCAWISTEAFFGQGTRLTVV.

V gene TRBV6-5 combines with J gene TRBJ1-1, with unresolved D. Per the germline V gene, CDR1 is MNHEY and CDR2 is SVGAGI. CDR3 length: 13 amino acids. V lost 4 bases and J lost 3, with 9 bases in between. CDR3 coding DNA: TGTGCCAGCAGTTCCACCCGGTACACTGAAGCTTTCTTT. Protein: CASSSTRYTEAFF.

In its sample, this clonotype was seen once. A read error may be the cause here, since a much bigger clone is one base away. The chain couples TRBV6-5 to TRBJ1-1; no definite D call. Trimming stripped 2 bases from V and 6 bases from J, with 16 bases between. This CDR3 has 15 amino acids. Germline loops: CDR1 MNHEY, CDR2 SVGAGI. CDR3: CASSYRRGQKPEAFF. Here the CDR3 DNA reads TGTGCCAGCAGTTACAGGCGAGGGCAGAAACCTGAAGCTTTCTTT.

This clonotype was observed a handful of times. The chain combines TRBV6-1 with TRBJ1-5; possible D gene TRBD1, 6 bases. There are 16 residues in the CDR3. The V and J ends lost 2 bases and 1 base respectively, with 12 bases between them. In germline, CDR1 is MNHNS, CDR2 SASEGT. The CDR3 sequence: CASSEWGGQSNQPQHF. The CDR3 nucleotides are TGTGCCAGCAGTGAATGGGGAGGACAGAGCAATCAGCCCCAGCATTTT.

The chain uses TRBV12-3 or TRBV12-4 and TRBJ2-1; tentatively, D is TRBD2 (5 bases). This CDR3 region has 20 residues. V gave up 2 bases and J gave up 0 bases, with 23 bases separating them. Here the CDR3 DNA reads TGTGCCAGCAGTTTAAGGAGCGGACGAGCATTCCCGAGCTCCTACAATGAGCAGTTCTTC. Protein: CASSLRSGRAFPSSYNEQFF.